This T cell receptor (beta chain) was captured in a study of blood T cell repertoires in COVID-19. Across the whole study: Donors in the United States, Italy and Spain gave samples during acute or convalescent COVID-19. T cells, B-cell-depleted T cells, or PBMCs provided the cDNA or gDNA that served as material.

Original handling: The authors estimated nucleated cell counts from reference gene primer amplification. Clones were sequenced by immunoSEQ multiplex PCR, and TCRdb holds only the in-frame ones, with some missing. The V and J calls and clone size are taken from that table; D and trimming were inferred from the DNA. The sample comprises nearly 25,000 clones, 89% of which are singletons, and 9.7% rests with the top ten. CDR1 and CDR2 from the germline V gene are KGHSH and LQKENI. The V end lost 2 bases, the J end lost 6 bases, and 17 bases lay between the germline ends. CDR3 length: 15 residues. The sequence was collected from an older man with acute or convalescent COVID-19. This chain joins TRBV18 and TRBJ2-7; TRBD1 might be the D (5 bases). The sample taken for sequencing was peripheral blood. Written as DNA, the CDR3 is TGTGCCAGCTCACCAAGGCAGGGCCTATTTGGCGAGCAGTACTTC. Its protein is CASSPRQGLFGEQYF.